This T cell receptor beta chain emerged from a study of blood T cell repertoires in COVID-19. Study-wide background: PBMCs, B-cell-depleted T cells, or T cells were the source of the cDNA or gDNA that made up the material.

Assay used: immunoSEQ multiplex PCR; TCRdb lists only in-frame clones, some missing. The sample shows 200,000 to 250,000 clones, around four fifths of them seen only once. V lost 5 bases and J 4 bases, leaving 9 bases between the germline ends. The CDR3 runs 12 residues. Germline V gives CDR1 SGHRS, CDR2 YFSETQ. Patients of the Seattle cohort, enrolled during active infection, were followed longitudinally. The origin of this receptor is a woman older than 75 with COVID-19, enrolled during active disease. The V gene is TRBV5-1, the J gene TRBJ2-5; possibly TRBD1 for D (5 bases). Sequencing input: peripheral blood. The CDR3 DNA sequence: TGCGCCAGCAGTAGGGGCCGAGAGACCCAGTACTTC. It encodes CASSRGRETQYF.